This T cell receptor (beta chain) was captured in a study of blood T cell repertoires in COVID-19. Study details: Whether acute or convalescent, the COVID-19 samples came from the United States, Italy and Spain. In each case, the material was cDNA or gDNA derived from T cells, B-cell-depleted T cells, or PBMCs.

V lost 5 bases to trimming and J lost 6 bases; unmatched junction nucleotides: 9. CDR1 MNHNY and CDR2 SVGAGI come from the germline V gene (reference sequence). CDR3 length: 15 amino acids. Original processing methods: The assay estimated nucleated cells by amplifying reference gene primers. The protocol was immunoSEQ multiplex PCR, while the TCRdb copy is restricted to in-frame clones and leaves out a portion. V, J and clone size were drawn from that table, and D and trimming were deduced from the DNA. The table has 150,000 to 200,000 clones, approximately 84% seen once. The V and J genes are TRBV6-6 and TRBJ1-5, with 8 bases identical to TRBD1. Sequencing was done on a sample of peripheral blood. The source is a man younger than 35 with active or convalescent COVID-19. CDR3 residues: CASSPSATGGQPQHF. Written as DNA, the CDR3 is TGTGCCAGCAGTCCCTCGGCAACAGGGGGTCAGCCCCAGCATTTT.